This record concerns one T cell receptor beta chain sequence. The table came from immunoSEQ multiplex PCR; TCRdb's copy has only in-frame clones and leaves some out. This table has around 2,900 clones, 80% to 90% appearing once. Germline CDR1 reads MNHEY; CDR2 reads SMNVEV (reference sequence). This CDR3 region has 13 residues. V lost 3 bases and J 1 base, leaving 6 bases between the germline ends. This entry is derived from a study of somatic mutations in cytotoxic T cells in rheumatoid arthritis. The chain combines TRBV27 with TRBJ1-1; the D gene is possibly TRBD1 (5 bases). This sequence originates from a woman in her fifties or sixties with rheumatoid arthritis. Sequencing input: CD8+ T cells sorted from blood. The CDR3 is CASSFQGNTEAFF. The CDR3 DNA sequence: TGTGCCAGCAGTTTCCAGGGGAACACTGAAGCTTTCTTT.